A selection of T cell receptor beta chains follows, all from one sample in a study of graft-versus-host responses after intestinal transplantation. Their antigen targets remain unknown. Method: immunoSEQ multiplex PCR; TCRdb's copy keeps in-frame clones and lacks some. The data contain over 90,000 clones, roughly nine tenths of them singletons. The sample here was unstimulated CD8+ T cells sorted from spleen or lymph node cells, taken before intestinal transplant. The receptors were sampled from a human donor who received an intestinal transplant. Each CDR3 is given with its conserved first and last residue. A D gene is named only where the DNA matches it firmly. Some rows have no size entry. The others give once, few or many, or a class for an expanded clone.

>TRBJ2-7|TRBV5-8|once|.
TGTGCCAGCAGCCCACTCCGGGACATCTACGAGCAGTACTTC
CASSPLRDIYEQYF
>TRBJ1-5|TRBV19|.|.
TGTGCCAGTAGTACTTATCAGGGTGAATGGGCTAGCAATCAGCCCCAGCATTTT
CASSTYQGEWASNQPQHF
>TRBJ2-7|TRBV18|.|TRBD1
TGTGCCAGCTCACCCGACAGGGACGAGCAGTACTTC
CASSPDRDEQYF
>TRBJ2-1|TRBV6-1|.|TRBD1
TGTGCCAGCAGTGATTACGGACAGGGACCGTTCTTC
CASSDYGQGPFF
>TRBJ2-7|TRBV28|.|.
TGTGCCAGCAGTTCCCCTGGGCTCGAGCAGTACTTC
CASSSPGLEQYF
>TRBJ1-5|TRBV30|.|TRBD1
TGTGCCTGGAGCTTCCGGACAGGACTTAGCAATCAGCCCCAGCATTTT
CAWSFRTGLSNQPQHF
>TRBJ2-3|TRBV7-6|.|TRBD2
TGTGCCAGCAGCTCTCAGACTAGCGGCAACACAGATACGCAGTATTTT
CASSSQTSGNTDTQYF
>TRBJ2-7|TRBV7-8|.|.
TGTGCCAGCAGCCCTACCGGGACTTACGAGCAGTACTTC
CASSPTGTYEQYF
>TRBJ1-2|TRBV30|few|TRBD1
TGTGCCTGGAGAACAGGGGAAAGGGATGGCTACACCTTC
CAWRTGERDGYTF
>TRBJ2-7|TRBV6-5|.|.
TGTGCCAGCAGTTACGGGAGGGGGGCTTTTGTCGAGCAGTACTTC
CASSYGRGAFVEQYF
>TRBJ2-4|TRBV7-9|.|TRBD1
TGTGCCAGCAGCTTATCTCCCAGGGGGCCCACCATAGCCAAAAACATTCAGTACTTC
CASSLSPRGPTIAKNIQYF
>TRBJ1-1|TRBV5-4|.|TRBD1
TGTGCCAGCAGCTTGGCGACAGGGACCACTGAAGCTTTCTTT
CASSLATGTTEAFF
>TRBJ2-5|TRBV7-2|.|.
TGTGCCAGCAGCTTCCCCTCACTGGGGGCAGAAGAGACCCAGTACTTC
CASSFPSLGAEETQYF
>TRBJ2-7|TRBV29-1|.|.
TGCAGCGTTGAAGAAGTCGGGAGCTACGAGCAGTACTTC
CSVEEVGSYEQYF
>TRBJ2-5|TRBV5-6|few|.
TGTGCCAGCAGCTTGACAGGTATCGAGACCCAGTACTTC
CASSLTGIETQYF
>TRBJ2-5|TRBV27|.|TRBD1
TGTGCCAGCAGTTACAGGGGGCGCGAAGAGACCCAGTACTTC
CASSYRGREETQYF
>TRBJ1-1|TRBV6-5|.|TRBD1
TGTGCCAGCAGTTACTCGACAGGGGGCACTGAAGCTTTCTTT
CASSYSTGGTEAFF
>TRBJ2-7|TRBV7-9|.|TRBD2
TGTGCCAGCAGCCCGAGCCCGACTAGCGGCACCTACGAGCAGTACTTC
CASSPSPTSGTYEQYF